This TCR beta chain emerged from a study of technical replicates of blood from four donors. This clone has a single count. Losses at the gene ends were 0 bases for V and 2 bases for J; bases not matched to a gene: 7. Germline V CDR1 and CDR2: LGHNA, YSLEER. CDR3 length: 17 residues. The table came from immunoSEQ multiplex PCR; TCRdb's copy has only in-frame clones and leaves some out. Of some 77,000 clones in the sample, 85% to 95% were seen once. This clonotype was obtained from a human donor in good health. Input material: T cells isolated from PBMCs. The chain is built from TRBV4-3 and TRBJ2-1; 7 bases map to TRBD2. The CDR3 loop is CASSQERYAGAYNEQFF. CDR3 coding DNA: TGCGCCAGCAGCCAAGAACGATATGCGGGAGCCTACAATGAGCAGTTCTTC.